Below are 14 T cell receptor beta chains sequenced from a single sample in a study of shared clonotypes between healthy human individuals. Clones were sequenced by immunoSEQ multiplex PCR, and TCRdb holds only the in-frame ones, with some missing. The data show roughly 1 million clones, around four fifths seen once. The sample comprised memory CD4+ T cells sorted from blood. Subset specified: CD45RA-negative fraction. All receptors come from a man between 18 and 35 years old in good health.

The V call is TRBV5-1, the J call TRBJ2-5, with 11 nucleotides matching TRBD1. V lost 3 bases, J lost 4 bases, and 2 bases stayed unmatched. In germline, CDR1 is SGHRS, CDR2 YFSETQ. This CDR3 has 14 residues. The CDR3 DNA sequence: TGCGCCAGCAGCTCGGACAGGGGGCGAGAGACCCAGTACTTC. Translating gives CASSSDRGRETQYF.

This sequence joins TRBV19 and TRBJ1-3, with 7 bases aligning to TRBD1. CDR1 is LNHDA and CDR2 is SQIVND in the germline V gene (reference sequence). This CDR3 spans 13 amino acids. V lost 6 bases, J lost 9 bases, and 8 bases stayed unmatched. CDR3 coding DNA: TGTGCCAGTAGCTTTGGACAGGACGGCACCATATATTTT. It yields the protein CASSFGQDGTIYF.

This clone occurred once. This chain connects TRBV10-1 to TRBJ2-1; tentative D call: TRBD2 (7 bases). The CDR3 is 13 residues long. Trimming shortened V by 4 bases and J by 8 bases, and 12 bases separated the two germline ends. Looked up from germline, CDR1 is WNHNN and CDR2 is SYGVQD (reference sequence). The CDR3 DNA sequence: TGCGCCAGCAGTGCGGGGGGCAGGGATGAGCAGTTCTTC. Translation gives CASSAGGRDEQFF.

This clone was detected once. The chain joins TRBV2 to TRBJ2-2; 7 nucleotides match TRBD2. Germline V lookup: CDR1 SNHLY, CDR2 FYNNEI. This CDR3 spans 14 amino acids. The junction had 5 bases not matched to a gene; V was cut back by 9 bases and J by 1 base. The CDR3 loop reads CASGRAMNTGELFF. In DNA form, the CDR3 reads TGTGCCAGTGGGAGGGCAATGAACACCGGGGAGCTGTTTTTT.

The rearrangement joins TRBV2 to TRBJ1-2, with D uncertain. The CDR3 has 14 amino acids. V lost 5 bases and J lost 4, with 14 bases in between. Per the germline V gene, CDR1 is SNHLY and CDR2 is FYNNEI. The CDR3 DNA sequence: TGTGCCAGCAGTAACCGGGCCAGGACCTATGGCTACACCTTC. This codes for CASSNRARTYGYTF.

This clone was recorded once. CDR3 sequence: CASSSRGLGGNTIYF. Written as DNA, the CDR3 is TGTGCCAGCAGCTCCAGGGGGCTAGGGGGAAACACCATATATTTT. V is TRBV7-9 and J is TRBJ1-3; 8 nucleotides line up with TRBD1. CDR1 is SEHNR, CDR2 FQNEAQ, per germline (reference sequence). This CDR3 comprises 15 residues. Trimming cost V 4 bases and J 4 bases; bases outside gene matches: 6.

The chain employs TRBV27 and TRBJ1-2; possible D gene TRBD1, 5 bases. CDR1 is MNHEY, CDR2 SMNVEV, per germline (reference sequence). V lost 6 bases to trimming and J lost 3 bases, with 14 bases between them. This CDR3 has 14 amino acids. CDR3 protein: CASSIFWGDYGYTF. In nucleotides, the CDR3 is TGTGCCAGCAGCATATTCTGGGGGGACTATGGCTACACCTTC.

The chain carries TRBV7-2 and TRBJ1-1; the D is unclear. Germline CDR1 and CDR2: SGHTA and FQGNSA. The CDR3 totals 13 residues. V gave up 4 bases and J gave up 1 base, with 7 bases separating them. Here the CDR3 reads CASSYVKNTEAFF. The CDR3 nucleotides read TGTGCCAGCAGCTACGTCAAGAACACTGAAGCTTTCTTT.

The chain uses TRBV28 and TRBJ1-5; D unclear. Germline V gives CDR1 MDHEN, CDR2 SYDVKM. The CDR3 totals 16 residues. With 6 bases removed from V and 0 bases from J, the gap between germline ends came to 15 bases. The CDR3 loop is CASSQSNSYSNQPQHF. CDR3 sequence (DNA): TGTGCCAGCAGCCAGAGTAACAGTTATAGCAATCAGCCCCAGCATTTT.

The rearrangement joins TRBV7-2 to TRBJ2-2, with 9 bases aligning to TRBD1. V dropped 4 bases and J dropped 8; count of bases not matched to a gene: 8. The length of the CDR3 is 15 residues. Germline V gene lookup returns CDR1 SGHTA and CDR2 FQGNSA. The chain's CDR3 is CASSSGQGRTGELFF. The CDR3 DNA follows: TGTGCCAGCAGCTCCGGACAGGGGAGGACGGGGGAGCTGTTTTTT. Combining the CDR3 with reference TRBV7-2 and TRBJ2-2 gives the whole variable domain GAGVSQSPSNKVTEKGKDVELRCDPISGHTALYWYRQSLGQGLEFLIYFQGNSAPDKSGLPSDRFSAERTGGSVSTLTIQRTQQEDSAVYLCASSSGQGRTGELFFGEGSRLTVL.

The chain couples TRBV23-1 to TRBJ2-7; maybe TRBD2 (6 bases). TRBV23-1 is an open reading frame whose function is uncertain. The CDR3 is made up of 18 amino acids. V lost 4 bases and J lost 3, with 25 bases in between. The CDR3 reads CASSPDDGGTSKIYEQYF. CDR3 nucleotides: TGCGCCAGCAGTCCGGACGACGGCGGGACCTCTAAGATCTACGAGCAGTACTTC.

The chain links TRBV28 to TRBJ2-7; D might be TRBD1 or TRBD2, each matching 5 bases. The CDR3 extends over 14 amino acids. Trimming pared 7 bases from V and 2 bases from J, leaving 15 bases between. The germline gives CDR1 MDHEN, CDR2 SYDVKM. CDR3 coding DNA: TGTGCCAGCACCCAAAAGGGACCCCCCTACGAGCAGTACTTC. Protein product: CASTQKGPPYEQYF.

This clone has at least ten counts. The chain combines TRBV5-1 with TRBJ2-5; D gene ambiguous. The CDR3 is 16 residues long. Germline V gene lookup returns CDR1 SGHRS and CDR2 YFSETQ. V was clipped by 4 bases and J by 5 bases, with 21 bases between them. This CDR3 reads CASSPAILDSRETQYF. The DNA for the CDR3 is TGCGCCAGCAGCCCCGCAATCTTAGACTCGAGGGAGACCCAGTACTTC.

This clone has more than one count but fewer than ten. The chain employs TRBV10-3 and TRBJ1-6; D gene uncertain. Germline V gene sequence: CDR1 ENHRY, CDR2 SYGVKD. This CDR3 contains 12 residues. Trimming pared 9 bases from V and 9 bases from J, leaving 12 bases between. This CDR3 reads CAIGRASSPLHF. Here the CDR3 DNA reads TGTGCCATTGGGAGGGCCAGTTCACCCCTCCACTTT.